Listed below are T cell receptor beta chains from one sample, sequenced in a study of blood T cell repertoires in COVID-19. Generated by immunoSEQ multiplex PCR, the TCRdb table keeps only in-frame clones and is missing some. In the table there are over 200,000 clones, 65% to 90% of which are singletons. The sequenced sample was peripheral blood. These receptor sequences come from a man aged 40-55 years who had recovered from COVID-19. The CDR3 runs from the conserved cysteine through the conserved F or W. The order of the fields is CDR3 protein, V gene, D gene, J gene. The D gene is left open where the match is weak.

CASSYSEGNEQFF	TRBV6-5	-	TRBJ2-1
CAISEAGTGRNEQYF	TRBV10-3	TRBD1	TRBJ2-7
CASSQVRAGASDTQYF	TRBV4-3	-	TRBJ2-3
CASSRGGSTDTQYF	TRBV5-1	TRBD2	TRBJ2-3
CASSPWDSFLSGGYTF	TRBV7-9	TRBD1	TRBJ1-2
CASSGPGLSSYEQYF	TRBV6-6	TRBD2	TRBJ2-7
CASSESTALGDTQYF	TRBV10-2	-	TRBJ2-3
CASPRQGEKGYGYTF	TRBV19	TRBD1	TRBJ1-2
CASSEGYEQYF	TRBV18	-	TRBJ2-7
CASSLSGAKGSPLHF	TRBV7-2	-	TRBJ1-6
CASSSWGGQETQYF	TRBV7-2	-	TRBJ2-5
CASSFGQGAYGYTF	TRBV28	TRBD1	TRBJ1-2
CASSRQLNYNSPLHF	TRBV11-2	-	TRBJ1-6
CASSRWTGFDFGNQPQHF	TRBV6-8	TRBD1	TRBJ1-5